These 3 T cell receptor beta chains were sequenced from one sample in a study of blood T cells in healthy people across ages. A second PCR, run for roughly 6 to 11 cycles, used a sample-barcoded 5' primer plus a J-beta primer mix. Via MiXCR, TCRdb re-called the 5' RACE reads, giving one row per CDR3 protein. The sample has under 2,000,000 distinct CDR3 sequences, around 50% seen once; the top ten hold about 2.1%. The specimen was blood. Source of these receptors: a woman between 40 and 55 years old in good health.

The rearrangement uses TRBV7-6 and TRBJ2-1; tentatively, D is TRBD1 or TRBD2 (5 bases each). Per the germline V gene, CDR1 is SGHVS and CDR2 is FNYEAQ. This CDR3 contains 16 residues. The ends were cut back, 1 base at V and 8 bases at J, with 18 bases in the middle. The CDR3 loop reads CASSLEWGGPLDEQFF. The CDR3 bases are TGTGCCAGCAGCTTAGAGTGGGGCGGGCCCCTGGATGAGCAGTTCTTC.

The rearrangement uses TRBV25-1 and TRBJ1-2; D not certain. Germline V gives CDR1 MGHDK, CDR2 SYGVNS. The CDR3 runs 14 residues. V lost 2 bases to trimming and J lost 4 bases, with 11 bases between them. The CDR3 here is CASSEALGTYGYTF. The CDR3 DNA is TGTGCCAGCAGTGAAGCTTTGGGTACCTATGGCTACACCTTC.

This clonotype was seen just once. This chain joins TRBV29-1 and TRBJ1-1; TRBD1 agrees at 10 bases. This CDR3 spans 14 amino acids. The germline gives CDR1 SQVTM, CDR2 ANQGSEA. V shed 6 bases and J 0 bases; nucleotides not matched to a gene: 4. DNA for the CDR3: TGCAGCGTCAATGGGACAGGGGTGAACACTGAAGCTTTCTTT. Translation: CSVNGTGVNTEAFF.